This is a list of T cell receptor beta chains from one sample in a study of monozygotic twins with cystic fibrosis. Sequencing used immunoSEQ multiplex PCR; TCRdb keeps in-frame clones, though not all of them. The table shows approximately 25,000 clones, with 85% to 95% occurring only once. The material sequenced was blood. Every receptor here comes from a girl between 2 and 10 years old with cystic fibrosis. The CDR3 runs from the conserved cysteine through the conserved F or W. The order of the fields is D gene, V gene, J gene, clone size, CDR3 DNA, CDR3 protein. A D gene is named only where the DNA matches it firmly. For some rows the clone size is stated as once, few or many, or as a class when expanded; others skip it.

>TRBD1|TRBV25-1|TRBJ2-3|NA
TGTGCCAGCAGTGAAGACGGACAGGGCGGCACAGATACGCAGTATTTT
CASSEDGQGGTDTQYF
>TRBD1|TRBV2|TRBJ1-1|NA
TGTGCCAGCAATAACAGGGGCGACACTGAAGCTTTCTTT
CASNNRGDTEAFF
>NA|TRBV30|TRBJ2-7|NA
TGTGCCTGGAGTGTAAGGACTCTTACTCCCGAGCAGTACTTC
CAWSVRTLTPEQYF
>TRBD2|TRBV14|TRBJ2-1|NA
TGTGCCAGCAGCCAACCGGGACTATCCAATGAGCAGTTCTTC
CASSQPGLSNEQFF
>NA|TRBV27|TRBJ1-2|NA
TGTGCCAGCAGTTTATCAGGGAATGGCTACACCTTC
CASSLSGNGYTF
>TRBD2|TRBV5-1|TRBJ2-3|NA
TGCGCCAGCAGCCCTGGACTAGCGGGGGGTAGCACAGATACGCAGTATTTT
CASSPGLAGGSTDTQYF
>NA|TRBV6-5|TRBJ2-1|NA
TGTGCCAGCAGTCCCCGACTATACTCCTACAATGAGCAGTTCTTC
CASSPRLYSYNEQFF
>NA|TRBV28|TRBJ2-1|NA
TGTGCCAGCAGTTTTAGTGAGCAGTTCTTC
CASSFSEQFF
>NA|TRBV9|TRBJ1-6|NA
TGTGCCAGCAGCGCCGAGGGGGCACCCCTCCACTTT
CASSAEGAPLHF
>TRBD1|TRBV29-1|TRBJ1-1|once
TGCAGCGCAACTGGACAGGGTTTGGACACTGAAGCTTTCTTT
CSATGQGLDTEAFF
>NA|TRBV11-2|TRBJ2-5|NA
TGTGCCAGCAGCTTAGTTGGCGGGGGCCCAGAGACCCAGTACTTC
CASSLVGGGPETQYF
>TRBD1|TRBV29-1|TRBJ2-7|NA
TGCAGCGTTGCGGCGGCCGGGACAGGGGGCGCTGAGCAGTACTTC
CSVAAAGTGGAEQYF
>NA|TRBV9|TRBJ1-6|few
TGTGCCAGCAGCGTAGTCGCGACAGTCAATTCACCCCTCCACTTT
CASSVVATVNSPLHF
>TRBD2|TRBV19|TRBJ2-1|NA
TGTGCCAGTAGTATAAACGGCCCCAACGGGGGGACCTACAATGAGCAGTTCTTC
CASSINGPNGGTYNEQFF
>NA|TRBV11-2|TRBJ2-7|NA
TGTGCCAGCAGCTTAGGAGGCAGGGAGTTCAACGAGCAGTACTTC
CASSLGGREFNEQYF
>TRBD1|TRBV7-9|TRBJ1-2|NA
TGTGCCAGCAGCTCCGAAGGACAGGTCAACTATGGCTACACCTTC
CASSSEGQVNYGYTF
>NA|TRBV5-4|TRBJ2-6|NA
TGTGCCAGCACCAACATGGATGGGGCCAACGTCCTGACTTTC
CASTNMDGANVLTF
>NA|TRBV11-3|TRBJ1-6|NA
TGTGCCAGCAGCTTAGTCGAGACAGGCTCACCCCTCCACTTT
CASSLVETGSPLHF
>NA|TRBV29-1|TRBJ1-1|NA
TGCAGCGTTGACCAACCGGGAAAGATAGCTTTCTTT
CSVDQPGKIAFF
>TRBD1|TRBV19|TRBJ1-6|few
TGTGCCAGCAAACCGGGACAGGGGATCTATAATTCACCCCTCCACTTT
CASKPGQGIYNSPLHF
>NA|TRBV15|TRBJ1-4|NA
TGTGCCACCAGCAGCGACTTGGGTTACAATGAAAAACTGTTTTTT
CATSSDLGYNEKLFF
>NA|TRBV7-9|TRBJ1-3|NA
TGTGCCAGCAGCTTAGAGGGCTCTGGAAACACCATATATTTT
CASSLEGSGNTIYF
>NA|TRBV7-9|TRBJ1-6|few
TGTGCCAGCAGCCTCAAACAAGCGGGGAATTCACCCCTCCACTTT
CASSLKQAGNSPLHF
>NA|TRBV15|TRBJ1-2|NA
TGTGCCACCAGCAGAGTTCAGGGATTTTATGGCTACACCTTC
CATSRVQGFYGYTF
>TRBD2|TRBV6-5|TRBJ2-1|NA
TGTGCCAGCAGTTACTCGGTAGCGGGGTCGGAGTTCTTC
CASSYSVAGSEFF
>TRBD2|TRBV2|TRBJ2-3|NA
TGTGCCGAAAAAGCGGGGGCCACAGATACGCAGTATTTT
CAEKAGATDTQYF
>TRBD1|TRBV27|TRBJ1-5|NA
TGTGCCAGCAGTTTACCGACAGGGGGCCGGAGCAATCAGCCCCAGCATTTT
CASSLPTGGRSNQPQHF
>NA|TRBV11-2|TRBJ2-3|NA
TGTGCCAGCAGCTTAGGAGTCCGAGGGGGGGCCGCAGATACGCAGTATTTT
CASSLGVRGGAADTQYF
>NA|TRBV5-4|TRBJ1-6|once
TGTGCCAGCAGCTTGGGGCAGGGCCCCAGCTCCTATAATTCACCCCTCCACTTT
CASSLGQGPSSYNSPLHF
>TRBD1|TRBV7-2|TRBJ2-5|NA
TGTGCCAGCAGCCCTAGGGGACAGGGGGGGATAGGGACCCAGTACTTC
CASSPRGQGGIGTQYF
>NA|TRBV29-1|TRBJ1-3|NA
TGCAGCGTTGGGGGGGGAGGCTCGGGAAACACCATATATTTT
CSVGGGGSGNTIYF
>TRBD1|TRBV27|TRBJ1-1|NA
TGTGCCAGCAGCGGACAGGGCTACACTGAAGCTTTCTTT
CASSGQGYTEAFF
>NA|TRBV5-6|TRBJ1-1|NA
TGTGCCAGCAGCTTGGTCCAGGGGAACACTGAAGCTTTCTTT
CASSLVQGNTEAFF
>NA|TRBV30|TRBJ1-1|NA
TGTGCCTGGAGTTATGGTACAGGGAGGACTGAAGCTTTCTTT
CAWSYGTGRTEAFF
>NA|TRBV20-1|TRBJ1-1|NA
TGCAGCAGAAGGAGGAACACTGAAGCTTTCTTT
CSRRRNTEAFF
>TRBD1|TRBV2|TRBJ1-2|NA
TGTGCCAGCAGTGAATATCCTCTACAGGGGACTGTTTACTATGGCTACACCTTC
CASSEYPLQGTVYYGYTF
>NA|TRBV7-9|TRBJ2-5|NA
TGTGCCAGCAGCTTGAGTTTTGGACAGATACAAGAGACCCAGTACTTC
CASSLSFGQIQETQYF
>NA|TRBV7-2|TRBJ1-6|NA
TGTGCCAGCAGCTTCCGCGGGGTGGATTATAATTCACCCCTCCACTTT
CASSFRGVDYNSPLHF
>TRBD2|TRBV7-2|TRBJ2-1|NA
TGTGCCAGCAGCTTACTAGGCGGGGGACACAATGAGCAGTTCTTC
CASSLLGGGHNEQFF
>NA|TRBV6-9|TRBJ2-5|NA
TGTGCCAGCAGTTGTACAACAGGGTCGGAAGAGACCCAGTACTTC
CASSCTTGSEETQYF
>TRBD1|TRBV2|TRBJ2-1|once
TGTGCCAGCAGTGAAGACAGGGGGCATTTCAATGAGCAGTTCTTC
CASSEDRGHFNEQFF
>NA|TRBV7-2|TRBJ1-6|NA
TGTGCCAGCAGCTTTATAGGGGCCGGGAATTCACCCCTCCACTTT
CASSFIGAGNSPLHF
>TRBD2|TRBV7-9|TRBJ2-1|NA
TGTGCCAGCGCCTTCACTAGCGGGAGCTACAATGAGCAGTTCTTC
CASAFTSGSYNEQFF
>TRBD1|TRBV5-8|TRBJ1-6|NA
TGTGCCAGCAGCCGCGGACAGGGGGCCACTTCCTATAATTCACCCCTCCACTTT
CASSRGQGATSYNSPLHF
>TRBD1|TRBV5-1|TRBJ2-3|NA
TGCGCCAGCAGCCAACCCCCGGGGCCAGGGGGTGGTGATACGCAGTATTTT
CASSQPPGPGGGDTQYF